Reported below is one T cell receptor (beta chain). Its antigen is currently unknown. Every bit of the isolated RNA underwent reverse transcription, so sequencing read expressed TCRB transcripts. TCRdb's copy holds only in-frame clones and misses some; the assay was immunoSEQ multiplex PCR. Counted here are fewer than 250,000 clones, 9.6% occurring once; the ten biggest clones make up 0.03% to 0.04%. The sample originates from a study of beta chain features in type 1 diabetes. Findings and limits, study-wide: Within each of all four CD4+ subsets, Type 1 diabetes patients had TCRB CDR3s that were moderately but significantly shorter.

J lost 2 bases, V lost 5 bases, and 4 bases had no gene match. Germline CDR1 and CDR2: SGHAT and FQNNGV. This CDR3 has 14 amino acids. The source of this sequence is a young woman in good health. The source material was naive CD4+ T cells from blood. The J gene is TRBJ2-7, the V gene TRBV11-2, with 9 bases aligning to TRBD2. The CDR3 region has the DNA TGTGCCAGCAGCCCGCGGGGGGGCCCCTACGAGCAGTACTTC. It specifies CASSPRGGPYEQYF.